These 31 T cell receptor beta chains came from one sample sequenced in a study of CD8 T cells in ankylosing spondylitis. TCRdb passed the 5' RACE reads through MiXCR, listing each CDR3 protein once. This sample has about 240,000 distinct CDR3 sequences; roughly a tenth occur once, and the top ten carry 2% to 3%. Material for sequencing was blood, either unsorted or a sorted T cell fraction (not recorded which). These TCRs come from a male donor with ankylosing spondylitis or in good health (not recorded which).

The table lists this clonotype with many counts. The chain employs TRBV2 and TRBJ2-1; D is undetermined. Germline CDR1 is SNHLY and CDR2 is FYNNEI. V lost 9 bases and J lost 6, with 9 bases in between. The CDR3 has 11 residues. The CDR3 sequence is CASGPFNEQFF. For the CDR3, the DNA is TGTGCCAGTGGGCCGTTCAATGAGCAGTTCTTC.

The chain joins TRBV7-9 to TRBJ1-1, with D possibly being TRBD1 (5 bases). The CDR3 has 16 residues. Trimming took off 2 bases at V and 10 bases at J, with 23 bases between the two ends. CDR1 and CDR2 from the germline V gene are SEHNR and FQNEAQ (reference sequence). For the CDR3, the DNA is TGTGCCAGCAGCTTACAGGACTCGGCCCAACCGGGGGGAGCTTTCTTT. It is translated as CASSLQDSAQPGGAFF.

This clonotype was seen ten or more times. The rearrangement joins TRBV7-2 to TRBJ1-2; 9 bases match TRBD1. The CDR3 sequence is 15 residues long. Germline V gene lookup returns CDR1 SGHTA and CDR2 FQGNSA. Trimming removed 6 bases from V and 8 bases from J; junction bases left unmatched: 13. CDR3 sequence: CASRSGQGQSGGYTF. Here the CDR3 DNA reads TGTGCCAGCAGGAGCGGACAGGGGCAATCAGGGGGCTACACCTTC. The full variable domain, in which reference TRBV7-2 and TRBJ1-2 provide the parts outside the CDR3, is GAGVSQSPSNKVTEKGKDVELRCDPISGHTALYWYRQSLGQGLEFLIYFQGNSAPDKSGLPSDRFSAERTGGSVSTLTIQRTQQEDSAVYLCASRSGQGQSGGYTFGSGTRLTVV.

The chain joins TRBV5-1 to TRBJ1-2, with a tentative D call TRBD1 (5 bases). Germline CDR1 SGHRS, CDR2 YFSETQ. CDR3 size: 13 residues. Trimming took off 4 bases at V and 6 bases at J, with 13 bases between the two ends. The CDR3 DNA reads as TGCGCCAGCAGCAAAGGGGAGCTCGATGGCTACACCTTC. Its translation is CASSKGELDGYTF.

This clonotype came up many times. V usage is TRBV19 and J usage is TRBJ1-2, with D possibly matching TRBD1 (6 bases). Germline-derived CDR1 and CDR2 are LNHDA and SQIVND (reference sequence). The ends were cut back, 5 bases at V and 2 bases at J, with 15 bases in the middle. The CDR3 is made up of 15 amino acids. The DNA of the CDR3 is TGTGCCAGTAGTTTTAACACAGGGAGCAACTATGGCTACACCTTC. It yields the protein CASSFNTGSNYGYTF.

This clonotype came up many times. The J gene is TRBJ2-5, the V gene TRBV10-3; D uncertain. The CDR3 is 13 residues long. Trimming shortened V by 3 bases and J by 2 bases, and 7 bases separated the two germline ends. CDR1 and CDR2 from the germline V gene are ENHRY and SYGVKD. CDR3 in amino acids: CAISDLRQETQYF. The CDR3 DNA reads as TGTGCCATCAGTGATCTAAGGCAAGAGACCCAGTACTTC.

Many counts were recorded for this clonotype. V usage is TRBV12-3 or TRBV12-4 and J usage is TRBJ2-5; TRBD2 matches at 12 bases. V lost 6 bases to trimming and J lost 9 bases; unmatched junction nucleotides: 8. The CDR3 loop spans 14 amino acids. CDR3 in amino acids: CASSMTSGGRAQYF. For the CDR3, the DNA is TGTGCCAGCAGCATGACTAGCGGGGGCCGGGCCCAGTACTTC.

The J gene is TRBJ1-1, the V gene TRBV11-3; no clear D gene. The CDR3 is 15 amino acids. Trimming removed 4 bases at V and 6 bases at J, with 18 bases between. The germline V gene encodes CDR1 SGHNT and CDR2 YENEEA. The DNA for the CDR3 is TGTGCCAGCAGCTCCTCGGAACGGCTTAACCCTGAAGCTTTCTTT. Its translation is CASSSSERLNPEAFF.

The rearrangement joins TRBV4-1 to TRBJ2-1; 7 bases fit TRBD1. CDR1 MGHRA and CDR2 YSYEKL come from the germline V gene. The CDR3 sequence is 15 residues long. The junction had 7 bases not matched to a gene; V was cut back by 3 bases and J by 5 bases. The CDR3 loop is CASSQGTEFNNEQFF. The CDR3 coding sequence is TGCGCCAGCAGCCAGGGGACAGAGTTTAACAATGAGCAGTTCTTC.

This clonotype appeared a few times. The V gene is TRBV29-1, the J gene TRBJ1-1; no clear D. Deletions cut 3 bases from V and 4 bases from J, with 9 bases between. This CDR3 comprises 12 residues. Germline assignment: CDR1 SQVTM and CDR2 ANQGSEA. The chain's CDR3 is CSVDNSGTEAFF. The CDR3 region has the DNA TGCAGCGTTGACAACAGCGGCACTGAAGCTTTCTTT.

This clonotype came up many times. V gene TRBV4-1 combines with J gene TRBJ2-7, with a possible D match to TRBD1 (6 bases). Germline values: CDR1 MGHRA, CDR2 YSYEKL. The V end was cut by 0 bases, the J end by 1 base, with 13 bases between. The CDR3 runs 16 residues. CDR3 loop: CASSQDPGDRSYEQYF. The CDR3 DNA follows: TGCGCCAGCAGCCAAGATCCTGGTGACAGGTCCTACGAGCAGTACTTC.

This clonotype came up many times. The V call is TRBV7-9, the J call TRBJ2-3, with D hard to call. The CDR3 consists of 12 residues. Germline CDR1 is SEHNR and CDR2 is FQNEAQ (reference sequence). V was cut by 5 bases and J by 4 bases, with 7 bases left in between. For the CDR3, the DNA is TGTGCCAGCAGCCCCCCCGCAGATACGCAGTATTTT. As protein: CASSPPADTQYF.

This clonotype was counted at least ten times. The chain combines TRBV4-1 with TRBJ2-1; 8 nucleotides align to TRBD2. CDR3 length: 15 residues. Germline trimming cut 4 bases from V and 3 bases from J; bases unmatched to any gene: 5. CDR1 and CDR2 (germline): MGHRA, YSYEKL. The CDR3 spells CASSRGSGIYNEQFF. CDR3 coding DNA: TGCGCCAGCAGCCGTGGTAGCGGGATCTACAATGAGCAGTTCTTC.

This clonotype has ten or more counts. The chain is built from TRBV5-1 and TRBJ1-2, with no clear D. The V gene's germline CDR1 is SGHRS and CDR2 YFSETQ. Trimming left V 0 bases short and J 4 bases short, with 13 bases between. The length of the CDR3 is 15 residues. CDR3 DNA sequence: TGCGCCAGCAGCTTGGCCAAAGGTCAGTTCTATGGCTACACCTTC. Translated: CASSLAKGQFYGYTF.

This clonotype was found many times. The CDR3 sequence is CASSTGGSSYEQYF. CDR3 in DNA: TGTGCCAGCAGCACCGGGGGCAGCTCCTACGAGCAGTACTTC. The chain combines TRBV7-2 with TRBJ2-7; D may match TRBD1 or TRBD2 (6 bases each). This CDR3 is built from 14 residues. The V end lost 5 bases, the J end lost 0 bases, and 11 bases lay between the germline ends. CDR1 SGHTA and CDR2 FQGNSA come from the germline V gene.

This clonotype occurred many times. V usage is TRBV20-1 and J usage is TRBJ2-5; 7 positions match TRBD2. The CDR3 extends over 11 amino acids. Germline V gives CDR1 DFQATT, CDR2 SNEGSKA (reference sequence). V shed 6 bases, J shed 5 bases, and the junction held 3 bases outside the gene matches. As DNA, the CDR3 is TGCAGTGCCCCGCGGGGGGAGACCCAGTACTTC. Its translation: CSAPRGETQYF.

This clonotype was recorded many times. The CDR3 DNA reads TGCAGCGTAGACGAAGTTGAAGCTTTCTTT. Its protein product is CSVDEVEAFF. The V gene is TRBV29-1, the J gene TRBJ1-1; D unclear. Trimming removed 6 bases at V and 7 bases at J, with 9 bases between. The germline CDR1 and CDR2 sequences are SQVTM and ANQGSEA. The CDR3 runs to 10 residues.

There are many counts of this clonotype. The chain combines TRBV6-1 with TRBJ2-7, with TRBD2 identical over 13 bases. V was pared by 5 bases and J by 4 bases, with 8 bases of the junction left unmatched. CDR1 and CDR2 (germline): MNHNS, SASEGT. The CDR3 is 16 amino acids. The CDR3 is CASSMRTSGRGYEQYF. CDR3 bases: TGTGCCAGCAGTATGCGGACTAGCGGGAGAGGATACGAGCAGTACTTC.

This chain uses TRBV6-1 with TRBJ2-1; D unclear. This CDR3 is built from 14 residues. V shed 6 bases and J shed 6 bases, with 15 bases lying between them. From germline, CDR1 is MNHNS and CDR2 SASEGT. The CDR3 DNA reads TGTGCCAGCAGCCCCCGACGACGGCGCAATGAGCAGTTCTTC. Translating it yields CASSPRRRRNEQFF.

This clonotype was counted at least ten times. This rearrangement joins TRBV5-1 to TRBJ2-7, with D tentatively TRBD1 (6 bases). Germline V gene sequence: CDR1 SGHRS, CDR2 YFSETQ. CDR3 size: 14 residues. With 0 bases removed from V and 7 bases from J, the gap between germline ends came to 14 bases. The CDR3 loop reads CASSLETGIGEQYF. The CDR3 region has the DNA TGCGCCAGCAGCTTGGAAACAGGGATAGGAGAGCAGTACTTC.

In its sample, this clonotype was seen many times. The chain combines TRBV9 with TRBJ1-1; unclear D gene. Trimming took 4 bases from V and 5 from J, leaving 9 bases between them. The germline V gene has CDR1 SGDLS and CDR2 YYNGEE. There are 12 residues in the CDR3. CDR3 amino acids: CASSTEGTEAFF. CDR3 nucleotide sequence: TGTGCCAGCAGCACCGAGGGAACTGAAGCTTTCTTT.

This clonotype appeared many times. The J gene is TRBJ2-7, the V gene TRBV29-1; possibly TRBD1 for D (7 bases). Germline CDR1 SQVTM, CDR2 ANQGSEA. There are 13 residues in the CDR3. V was shortened by 5 bases and J by 3 bases, with 14 bases between the two germline ends. The CDR3 DNA reads TGCAGCGTTTCCAACAGGGGAGGCTACGAGCAGTACTTC. Translation gives CSVSNRGGYEQYF.

To note about this clonotype: A clone one base away is much larger, so this may be a read error. V is TRBV6-2 or TRBV6-3 and J is TRBJ2-5; weak D call: TRBD1 (5 bases). Germline V gives CDR1 MNHEY, CDR2 SVGEGT. This CDR3 has 14 amino acids. In DNA form, the CDR3 reads TGTGCCAGCAGGCCACGGACACTTCAAGAGACCCAGCACTTC. Translated, it gives CASRPRTLQETQHF.

This clonotype was recorded at least ten times. The chain has TRBV4-1 and TRBJ2-2; 9 bases agree with TRBD2. Germline assignment: CDR1 MGHRA and CDR2 YSYEKL. The CDR3 is made up of 19 amino acids. V lost 0 bases, J lost 5 bases, and 13 bases stayed unmatched. CDR3 sequence: CASSQDQTHSGGVTGELFF. The DNA of the CDR3 is TGCGCCAGCAGCCAAGATCAGACACATAGCGGGGGCGTAACCGGGGAGCTGTTTTTT.

At least ten counts were recorded for this clonotype. V gene TRBV5-1 combines with J gene TRBJ2-5; 8 nucleotides align to TRBD1. The CDR3 runs 14 residues. V lost 3 bases, J lost 3 bases, and 4 bases stayed unmatched. Germline V CDR1 and CDR2: SGHRS, YFSETQ. The CDR3 nucleotides are TGCGCCAGCAGCTGGACAGGGACAAAAGAGACCCAGTACTTC. It yields the protein CASSWTGTKETQYF. Based on the CDR3 plus reference TRBV5-1 and TRBJ2-5, the full variable domain is KAGVTQTPRYLIKTRGQQVTLSCSPISGHRSVSWYQQTPGQGLQFLFEYFSETQRNKGNFPGRFSGRQFSNSRSEMNVSTLELGDSALYLCASSWTGTKETQYFGPGTRLLVL.

The chain is built from TRBV20-1 and TRBJ2-1, with 12 bases lining up with TRBD2. After removal of 1 base from V and 8 bases from J, the junction contained 18 bases not matched to a gene. The CDR3 has 19 residues. Germline values: CDR1 DFQATT, CDR2 SNEGSKA (reference sequence). CDR3 bases: TGCAGTGCTAGAGGAAGGGCGAGACTAGCGGGAGAGCGGTTGGATGAGCAGTTCTTC. It encodes CSARGRARLAGERLDEQFF.

This rearrangement joins TRBV5-4 to TRBJ1-2; D ambiguous. CDR1 is SGHNT and CDR2 is YYREEE in the germline V gene (reference sequence). V shed 2 bases and J shed 2 bases, with 10 bases lying between them. The CDR3 length is 14 residues. In DNA, the CDR3 is TGTGCCAGCAGCTTACCGGGTCCCAACTATGGCTACACCTTC. It translates to CASSLPGPNYGYTF.

This clonotype was seen at least ten times. The chain uses TRBV2 and TRBJ2-7; D gene uncertain. There are 15 residues in the CDR3. CDR1 and CDR2 from the germline V gene are SNHLY and FYNNEI. Trimming stripped 4 bases from V and 0 bases from J, with 13 bases between. The CDR3 reads CASSVGRTDSYEQYF. In DNA form, the CDR3 reads TGTGCCAGCAGTGTCGGGCGGACGGACTCCTACGAGCAGTACTTC.

This clonotype was seen at least ten times. The chain carries TRBV11-2 and TRBJ2-1; 8 bases match TRBD2. Germline V gives CDR1 SGHAT, CDR2 FQNNGV. The CDR3 is made up of 16 amino acids. The V gene end was trimmed by 6 bases and the J gene end by 5 bases; junction bases not matched to a gene: 12. In nucleotides, the CDR3 is TGTGCCAGCAGGAAAAGCGGGGGTGATCAGCACAATGAGCAGTTCTTC. Translated: CASRKSGGDQHNEQFF.

The chain combines TRBV15 with TRBJ2-7, with 9 bases aligning to TRBD2. Trimming removed 0 bases from V and 2 bases from J; junction bases left unmatched: 8. Per germline, CDR1 LNHNV and CDR2 YYDKDF (reference sequence). The CDR3 totals 17 residues. CDR3 DNA sequence: TGTGCCACCAGCAGAGAAAAGACGGGCGGGAGGGCCTACGAGCAGTACTTC. Residues: CATSREKTGGRAYEQYF.

As to this clonotype: A much larger clone differs by one base, so this may be a read error. The chain is built from TRBV20-1 and TRBJ2-3; D not certain. The germline CDR1 and CDR2 sequences are DFQATT and SNEGSKA (reference sequence). This CDR3 region has 14 residues. The CDR3 nucleotides read TGCAGTGCTAGGGCCACCCCGAGCACAGAAACGCAGTATTTT. Translated: CSARATPSTETQYF.